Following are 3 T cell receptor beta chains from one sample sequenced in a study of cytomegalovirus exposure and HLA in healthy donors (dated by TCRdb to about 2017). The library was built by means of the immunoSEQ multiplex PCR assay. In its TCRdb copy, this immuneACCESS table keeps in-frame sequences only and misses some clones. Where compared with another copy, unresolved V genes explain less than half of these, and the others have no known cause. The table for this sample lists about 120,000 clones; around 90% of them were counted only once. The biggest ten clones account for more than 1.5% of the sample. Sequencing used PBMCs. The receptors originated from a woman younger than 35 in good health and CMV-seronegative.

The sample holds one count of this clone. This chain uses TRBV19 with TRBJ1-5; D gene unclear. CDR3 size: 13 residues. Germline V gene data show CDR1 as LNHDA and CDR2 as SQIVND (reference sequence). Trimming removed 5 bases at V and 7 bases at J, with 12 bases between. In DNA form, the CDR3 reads TGTGCCAGTAGTCCCCTTTCCGTGCAGCCCCAGCATTTT. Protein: CASSPLSVQPQHF.

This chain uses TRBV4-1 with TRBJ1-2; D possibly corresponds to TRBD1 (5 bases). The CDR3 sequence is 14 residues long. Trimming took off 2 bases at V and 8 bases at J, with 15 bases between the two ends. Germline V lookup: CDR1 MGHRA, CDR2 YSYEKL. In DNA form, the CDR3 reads TGCGCCAGCAGCCAACGGCCGGGACTCGCCGGCTACACCTTC. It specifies CASSQRPGLAGYTF.

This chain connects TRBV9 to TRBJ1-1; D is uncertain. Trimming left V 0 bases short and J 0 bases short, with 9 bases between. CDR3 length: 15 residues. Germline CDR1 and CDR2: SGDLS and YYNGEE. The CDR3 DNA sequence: TGTGCCAGCAGCGTAGCGCCCCAGGTGAACACTGAAGCTTTCTTT. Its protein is CASSVAPQVNTEAFF.